This T cell receptor (beta chain) derives from a study of blood T cell repertoires in COVID-19. Study overall: Acute and convalescent COVID-19 specimens originated in the United States, Italy and Spain. The analysed material was cDNA or gDNA that came from T cells, B-cell-depleted T cells, or PBMCs.

Trimming shortened V by 5 bases and J by 1 base, and 14 bases separated the two germline ends. The CDR3 is 15 residues long. Per germline, CDR1 SEHNR and CDR2 FQNEAQ (reference sequence). The table lists this clone with a count of one. Original processing methods: Using reference gene primer amplification, nucleated cell counts were estimated. The repertoire was sequenced with immunoSEQ multiplex PCR; TCRdb's copy has only in-frame clones and lacks some. From that table come the V and J calls and clone size; the DNA was used to work out D and trimming. Of about 130,000 clones in the sample, over 75% were seen once.

Sample: peripheral blood. This TCR derives from a woman between 55 and 75 years old with acute or convalescent COVID-19. The rearrangement uses TRBV7-9 and TRBJ2-5, with a tentative D call TRBD2 (6 bases). Here the CDR3 DNA reads TGTGCCAGCAGCCCCGGGGCGGGACCCCAAGAGACCCAGTACTTC. Protein product: CASSPGAGPQETQYF.